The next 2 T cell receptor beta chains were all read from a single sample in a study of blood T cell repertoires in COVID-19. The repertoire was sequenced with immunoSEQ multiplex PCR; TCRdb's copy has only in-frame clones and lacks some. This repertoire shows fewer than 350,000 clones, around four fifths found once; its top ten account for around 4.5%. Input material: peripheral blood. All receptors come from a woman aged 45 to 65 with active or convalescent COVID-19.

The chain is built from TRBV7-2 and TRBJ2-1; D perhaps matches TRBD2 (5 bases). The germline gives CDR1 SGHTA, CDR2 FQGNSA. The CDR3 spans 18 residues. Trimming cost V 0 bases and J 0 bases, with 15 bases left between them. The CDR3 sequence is CASSLAAAAASSYNEQFF. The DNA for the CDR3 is TGTGCCAGCAGCTTAGCGGCGGCAGCGGCCAGCTCCTACAATGAGCAGTTCTTC.

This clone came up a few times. This CDR3 is CASSPGNRDRDHEQYF. DNA of the CDR3: TGCGCCAGCAGCCCCGGAAACCGGGACAGGGACCACGAGCAGTACTTC. This chain connects TRBV4-1 to TRBJ2-7, with 9 bases fitting TRBD1. The V segment lost 4 bases and the J segment 5 bases; nucleotides outside the gene matches: 12. The CDR3 has 16 amino acids. CDR1 MGHRA and CDR2 YSYEKL come from the germline V gene.